This T cell receptor (beta chain) derives from a study of blood T cell repertoires in COVID-19. V was cut by 8 bases and J by 4 bases, with 12 bases left in between. This CDR3 spans 13 amino acids. The V gene's germline CDR1 is MNHEY and CDR2 SMNVEV (reference sequence). Assay used: immunoSEQ multiplex PCR; TCRdb lists only in-frame clones, some missing. This sample has a few hundred thousand clones, with about 90% found just once. The clonotype comes from a man aged 35-49 years with acute or convalescent COVID-19. The V and J genes are TRBV27 and TRBJ1-5; TRBD1 might be the D (5 bases). Sequencing was carried out using peripheral blood. This CDR3 is CASARQQNQPQHF. CDR3 DNA sequence: TGTGCCAGCGCCCGACAGCAAAATCAGCCCCAGCATTTT.